The next 8 T cell receptor beta chains were all read from a single sample in a study of blood T cells in healthy people across ages. Sample-barcoded 5' priming and a J-beta primer mix drove a second PCR of roughly 7 to 11 cycles. TCRdb re-analysed the 5' RACE reads in MiXCR, keeping a single row per CDR3 protein. The sample lists about 1 million distinct CDR3 sequences; over 35% were seen once. Sequenced sample: blood. The receptors stem from an older woman in good health.

This clonotype came up a few times. CDR3 coding DNA: TGTGCCAGCAGCGTAGGCCTGGGCGGCGGGAGATACGAGCAGTACTTC. Translating gives CASSVGLGGGRYEQYF. The rearrangement joins TRBV9 to TRBJ2-7; TRBD2 agrees at 7 bases. From germline, CDR1 is SGDLS and CDR2 YYNGEE. V lost 0 bases to trimming and J lost 4 bases; unmatched junction nucleotides: 10. This CDR3 is 16 amino acids long.

This clonotype was seen a few times. The chain couples TRBV20-1 to TRBJ2-7; weak D call: TRBD1 (6 bases). V was cut by 6 bases and J by 3 bases, with 18 bases left in between. Germline V gene lookup returns CDR1 DFQATT and CDR2 SNEGSKA (reference sequence). The CDR3 loop spans 14 amino acids. The CDR3, as DNA: TGCAGTGCCACCCCCGGGACATCTTACTACGAGCAGTACTTC. It codes for CSATPGTSYYEQYF.

The gene calls are TRBV27 and TRBJ2-7; no clear D gene. The germline V gene has CDR1 MNHEY and CDR2 SMNVEV (reference sequence). This CDR3 spans 13 amino acids. The ends were cut back, 2 bases at V and 7 bases at J, with 12 bases in the middle. The CDR3 DNA is TGTGCCAGCAGTTTAACCCACCAACGTGAGCAGTACTTC. Translation gives CASSLTHQREQYF.

This clonotype appeared a few times. The rearrangement links TRBV6-1 to TRBJ2-4, with 8 bases matching TRBD1. The DNA end favors TRBJ2-7, so the J call may be wrong. The CDR3 loop spans 14 amino acids. CDR1 is MNHNS and CDR2 is SASEGT in the germline V gene. The DNA of the CDR3 is TGTGCCAGCAGAGGACAGGGTACTCGATACGAGCAGTACTTC. Encoded protein: CASRGQGTRYEQYF.

V usage is TRBV27 and J usage is TRBJ1-5; D unclear. Trimming removed 6 bases from V and 5 bases from J, with 11 bases in between. The CDR3 has 13 amino acids. From germline, CDR1 is MNHEY and CDR2 SMNVEV (reference sequence). The CDR3, as DNA: TGTGCCAGCAGCTTCGGGCCTGATCAGCCCCAGCATTTT. It encodes CASSFGPDQPQHF.

There are a few counts of this clonotype. One end of the junction does not line up with germline, which may come from a read error. The chain couples TRBV28 to TRBJ1-2, with D perhaps TRBD1 (6 bases). The CDR3 is made up of 13 amino acids. Germline lookup yields CDR1 MDHEN and CDR2 SYDVKM. CDR3 coding DNA: TGCGCCAGCAGTTCCACAGGGACTTATGGCTACACCTTC. Translating it yields CASSSTGTYGYTF.

The chain joins TRBV28 to TRBJ2-7, with TRBD1 identical over 7 bases. The J call is doubtful: the DNA matches TRBJ2-5 better. This CDR3 has 16 residues. CDR1 is MDHEN, CDR2 SYDVKM, per germline. This CDR3 reads CASSLTGVQRKETQYF. The CDR3 DNA reads as TGTGCCAGCAGTTTAACAGGGGTCCAGCGGAAAGAGACCCAGTACTTC.

The J gene is TRBJ2-1, the V gene TRBV3-1, with no clear D. CDR3 length equals 15 residues. V was shortened by 0 bases and J by 10 bases, with 16 bases between the two germline ends. Germline-derived CDR1 and CDR2 are LGHDT and YNNKEL (reference sequence). The CDR3 DNA is TGTGCCAGCAGCCAAGATCATTATGGGCTCACCGAGCAGTTCTTC. Its protein product is CASSQDHYGLTEQFF.